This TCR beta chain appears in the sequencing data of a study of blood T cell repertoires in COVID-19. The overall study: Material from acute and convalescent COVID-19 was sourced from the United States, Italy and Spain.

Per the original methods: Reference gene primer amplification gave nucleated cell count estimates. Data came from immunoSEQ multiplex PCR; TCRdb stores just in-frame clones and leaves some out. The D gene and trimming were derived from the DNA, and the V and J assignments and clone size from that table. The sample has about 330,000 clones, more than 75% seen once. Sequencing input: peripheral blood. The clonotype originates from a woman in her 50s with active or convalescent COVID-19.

The CDR3 loop is CASSSRQDAGYTF. CDR3 sequence (DNA): TGCGCCAGCAGCTCCAGACAGGACGCGGGCTACACCTTC. The chain carries TRBV4-1 and TRBJ1-2, with D possibly TRBD1 on 6 matching bases. There are 13 residues in the CDR3. Germline CDR1 reads MGHRA; CDR2 reads YSYEKL. V was clipped by 5 bases and J by 8 bases, with 15 bases between them.